This T cell receptor beta chain comes out of a study of T cell responses to AZD1222 COVID-19 vaccine (dated by TCRdb to the early 2020s). Notes on the research overall: A total of 230 to 250 trial participants underwent TCR sequencing, of whom about 200 received two doses of AZD1222 and about 26 received two doses of the MenACWY control vaccine. Trial participants were enrolled by age into 18-55, 56-69 and 70-plus year subgroups, with approximately 160, 26 and 62 TCR-sequenced participants respectively. Study-wide findings and limitations: The 56-69-year group was small, and its depth increase did not reach significance, likely because of low power. CD4 TCRs associated with the vaccine covered the entire spike protein, and the dominant responses were in regions 160-218 and 743-854. Participants were mostly white British, with more females than males. The authors suggested clonal diversity may have been underestimated. Reportedly, almost half of the unique spike-specific TCRs recognized epitopes lying outside the regions that are mutated in the B.1.351 and B.1.1.7 variants. Only six AZD1222 recipients were SARS-CoV-2 seropositive at baseline, limiting conclusions about previously exposed vaccinees. A significant rise in spike-specific TCR breadth and depth was observed after two AZD1222 doses relative to day 0 and relative to MenACWY recipients. No day 14 peak-response samples were available, so repertoires were characterized only after the peak T cell response.

Trimming leaves V shorter by 3 bases and J shorter by 5 bases, with the junction holding 4 bases beyond the gene matches. CDR1 and CDR2 were assigned from the germline V gene as SGHTA and FQGNSA. From its cysteine to its phenylalanine, the CDR3 spans 14 amino acids. Only CDR3 DNA remains: 42 bases, in frame from the first base. About this clone: Its antigen remains unidentified. Base quality data are lacking; no much larger clone is found one base away.

The time point label corresponds to: about 28 days (+/-7) after the second vaccine dose. AZD1222 recipients with second doses at about 4 weeks or about 12 weeks were pooled, because spike-specific TCR depth and breadth did not differ between schedules. Samples from vaccinated people were obtained from the UK trials COV001 and COV002, which included a single-blind randomized controlled phase 2/3 trial of AZD1222 (ChAdOx1 nCoV-19) in healthy adults. For TCRbeta chain sequencing, PBMC samples were collected from trial participants at day 0 and at day 28 after the second dose. The CDR3 regions of human TCRbeta chains were analyzed by immunosequencing. Per the authors' processing: TCRs in the repertoires were compared against a reference library of SARS-CoV-2-specific TCRs that had been generated with the MIRA antigen-specificity platform. Breadth meant the fraction of unique TCRs that were SARS-CoV-2-associated, whereas depth meant the fraction of total T cells that were SARS-CoV-2-associated. Using the MIRA data, each spike-specific TCR was assigned both to the spike region to which the TCR was reactive and to a CD4 or CD8 class. Log10-transformed breadth and depth values were compared by one-way ANOVA with Sidak's multiple comparisons tests. Held by TCRdb, this immuneACCESS table contains in-frame sequences only and omits some clones. Under half of the omission traces to an unresolved V gene where checked; the cause of the rest is unknown. The DNA gave D and trimming, while V, J and clone size come from that table. Counted in this sample were fewer than 120,000 clones; approximately 94% of them appeared once. In total, the top ten clones hold about 3.1% of the sample.

This clonotype was sampled from an adult who received the AZD1222 COVID-19 vaccine. Sequenced material: peripheral blood, taken 28 days after the second AZD1222 dose. Recombination linked TRBV7-2 to TRBJ1-1, and TRBD1 matches 9 of the central bases. The CDR3 region: CASSFDRGGTEAFF. The DNA sequence is as follows: TGTGCCAGCAGCTTCGACAGGGGGGGGACTGAAGCTTTCTTT.